This is a list of T cell receptor beta chains from one sample in a study of blood T cell repertoires in COVID-19. Here immunoSEQ multiplex PCR was the method, and the copy in TCRdb shows in-frame clones only, minus some. The table records about 200,000 clones, over 80% of them present only once. Material for sequencing was peripheral blood. All receptors derive from a man aged 40-49 years with acute or convalescent COVID-19. Each CDR3 is given with its conserved first and last residue. The D gene is left open where the match is weak. Clone size is not always given. Where it is, it says once, few, many or a class for expanded clones.

J	V	D	size	CDR3	DNA
TRBJ1-1	TRBV19	.	.	CASSIDRNTEAFF	TGTGCCAGTAGTATTGACAGAAACACTGAAGCTTTCTTT
TRBJ1-2	TRBV6-6	TRBD1	.	CASSYPGTGSEGYTF	TGTGCCAGCAGTTACCCCGGGACAGGGAGTGAAGGCTACACCTTC
TRBJ2-5	TRBV7-2	.	.	CASSYGQKETQYF	TGTGCCAGCAGCTATGGACAAAAAGAGACCCAGTACTTC
TRBJ1-2	TRBV18	.	.	CASSPDNAYGYTF	TGTGCCAGCTCACCAGACAACGCTTATGGCTACACCTTC
TRBJ2-7	TRBV10-3	.	.	CAIQGLGYEQYF	TGTGCCATCCAGGGTTTAGGCTACGAGCAGTACTTC
TRBJ2-2	TRBV2	.	.	CASSGGHESTGELFF	TGTGCCAGCAGTGGGGGACATGAGAGCACCGGGGAGCTGTTTTTT
TRBJ2-7	TRBV11-2	TRBD2	.	CASSYGLAEYEQYF	TGTGCCAGCAGCTATGGACTAGCGGAATACGAGCAGTACTTC
TRBJ1-4	TRBV20-1	TRBD1	.	CSASAGQFFEKLFF	TGCAGTGCTAGTGCGGGACAGTTTTTTGAAAAACTGTTTTTT
TRBJ2-3	TRBV12-5	TRBD1	.	CASGLATGQGTDTQYF	TGTGCTAGTGGTTTGGCCACGGGACAGGGGACAGATACGCAGTATTTT
TRBJ1-2	TRBV28	TRBD1	.	CASTTGALDGYTF	TGTGCCAGCACTACAGGGGCTTTGGATGGCTACACCTTC
TRBJ1-2	TRBV5-5	TRBD1	once	CASSLMQGANYGYTF	TGTGCCAGCAGCTTGATGCAGGGGGCCAACTATGGCTACACCTTC
TRBJ1-2	TRBV7-6	.	.	CASSLTGTRNYGYTF	TGTGCCAGCAGCTTAACGGGGACTAGGAACTATGGCTACACCTTC
TRBJ2-1	TRBV25-1	TRBD2	.	CASRTTSGIYNEQFF	TGTGCCAGCAGAACGACTAGCGGGATCTACAATGAGCAGTTCTTC
TRBJ1-6	TRBV2	.	.	CASSDSVGHSPLHF	TGTGCCAGCAGTGATTCAGTGGGCCATTCACCCCTCCACTTT
TRBJ2-7	TRBV7-8	.	.	CASRLAGQELAGDPYEQYF	TGTGCCAGCAGATTGGCGGGACAGGAATTAGCGGGAGACCCCTACGAGCAGTACTTC
TRBJ2-2	TRBV5-1	.	.	CASSLASRFTGELFF	TGCGCCAGCAGCTTGGCTAGTCGGTTCACCGGGGAGCTGTTTTTT
TRBJ2-3	TRBV9	.	.	CASSATGAPSTDTQYF	TGTGCCAGCAGCGCTACGGGAGCGCCTAGCACAGATACGCAGTATTTT
TRBJ1-2	TRBV5-6	TRBD1	.	CASSHGQGVWDGYTF	TGTGCCAGCAGCCACGGACAGGGGGTATGGGATGGCTACACCTTC
TRBJ2-1	TRBV3-1/TRBV3-2	.	.	CASSQDRVSVNEQFF	TGTGCCAGCAGCCAAGACAGGGTAAGCGTAAATGAGCAGTTCTTC
TRBJ2-7	TRBV7-9	.	.	CASGGFTYEQYF	TGTGCCAGCGGGGGGTTCACCTACGAGCAGTACTTC
TRBJ1-1	TRBV29-1	.	.	CSVAGVQGEAFF	TGCAGCGTTGCAGGGGTTCAGGGAGAAGCTTTCTTT
TRBJ2-1	TRBV15	TRBD1	.	CATSNQYRDSEQFF	TGTGCCACCAGCAATCAGTACCGGGACAGTGAGCAGTTCTTC
TRBJ2-1	TRBV15	TRBD2	.	CATSIPGLAAYNEQFF	TGTGCCACCAGCATTCCGGGACTAGCGGCTTACAATGAGCAGTTCTTC
TRBJ1-1	TRBV18	.	.	CASSSDSNTEAFF	TGTGCCAGCTCATCCGACTCCAACACTGAAGCTTTCTTT
TRBJ1-1	TRBV6-5	.	.	CASRPQGYTEAFF	TGTGCCAGCAGACCCCAGGGCTACACTGAAGCTTTCTTT
TRBJ2-2	TRBV19	TRBD1	.	CASSMDRDGRELFF	TGTGCCAGTAGTATGGACAGGGACGGACGGGAGCTGTTTTTT
TRBJ2-5	TRBV9	.	.	CASSVARTQETQYF	TGTGCCAGCAGCGTAGCTAGAACCCAAGAGACCCAGTACTTC
TRBJ2-1	TRBV5-4	.	.	CASSWGDEQFF	TGTGCCAGCAGCTGGGGAGACGAGCAGTTCTTC
TRBJ1-2	TRBV5-6	TRBD1	.	CASSFSGTVHYGYTF	TGTGCCAGCAGCTTTTCCGGGACAGTACACTATGGCTACACCTTC
TRBJ1-2	TRBV6-1	.	.	CASSQDTLNYGYTF	TGTGCCAGCAGTCAGGATACCCTAAACTATGGCTACACCTTC
TRBJ2-7	TRBV4-2	TRBD2	.	CASSQYYSGSYEQYF	TGTGCCAGCAGCCAGTACTATAGCGGGTCCTACGAGCAGTACTTC